Listed here are 14 T cell receptor beta chains from one sample, sequenced in a study of tumor and adjacent non-tumor tissue in lung cancer. No cell sorting was done before RNA was extracted from the tissue. Three rounds of nested PCR, following a modified ARM-PCR protocol, produced the TCRbeta library. In TCRdb, the multiplex PCR reads were re-called with MiXCR into one record per CDR3 protein. Of 71,000 or so distinct CDR3 sequences in the sample, roughly 76% were seen once. The sequenced material came from lung tumor tissue. The origin of the receptors is a woman in her forties or fifties with non-small cell lung cancer.

Points on this clonotype: The junction and the germline gene differ at one end; a read error may be behind it. The rearrangement joins TRBV29-1 to TRBJ2-7; D is perhaps TRBD2 (5 bases). CDR1 and CDR2 (germline): SQVTM, ANQGSEA. This CDR3 contains 15 residues. In nucleotides, the CDR3 is TGCAGCGTTGTCCAGGCGTTACTAGGAGGCTACGAGCAATACTTC. It codes for CSVVQALLGGYEQYF.

The V gene is TRBV11-2, the J gene TRBJ2-3; D might be TRBD2 (6 bases). The CDR3 runs to 15 residues. V dropped 6 bases and J dropped 8 bases, with 21 bases sitting between them. CDR1 and CDR2 from the germline V gene are SGHAT and FQNNGV. The CDR3 loop is CASSKTSGSAGTQYF. For the CDR3, the DNA is TGTGCCAGCAGTAAGACTAGTGGGAGTGCAGGTACGCAGTATTTT.

As for this clonotype: In this CDR3 the conserved last residue, phenylalanine or tryptophan, is missing, so a read error is likely. This rearrangement joins TRBV29-1 to TRBJ1-2, with 7 bases lining up with TRBD1. Germline CDR1 and CDR2: SQVTM and ANQGSEA. The length of the CDR3 is 14 residues. V was clipped by 8 bases and J by 7 bases; unmatched bases: 16. The CDR3 loop reads CSLGRQGGVSGYTL. CDR3 bases: TGCAGCCTTGGAAGGCAGGGGGGAGTGAGTGGCTACACCTTA.

This clonotype was counted only a few times. This chain links TRBV5-1 with TRBJ2-3; D is unresolved. The CDR3 runs 15 residues. Trimming cost V 4 bases and J 4 bases, with 16 bases left between them. Germline V gives CDR1 SGHRS, CDR2 YFSETQ. The CDR3 loop reads CASSGEPSSADTQYF. CDR3 nucleotides: TGCGCCAGCAGCGGGGAACCGTCGTCCGCAGATACGCAGTATTTT.

About this clonotype itself: This is likely a read error, given that the CDR3 carries no conserved phenylalanine or tryptophan at its end. The CDR3 region is CSTTGQRYEQYL. In DNA, the CDR3 is TGCAGTACTACGGGACAGCGGTACGAGCAGTACTTA. This chain connects TRBV20-1 to TRBJ2-7; TRBD1 aligns across 7 bases. J lost 4 bases, V lost 8 bases, and 8 bases had no gene match. Germline V gene data show CDR1 as DFQATT and CDR2 as SNEGSKA (reference sequence). The CDR3 is 12 residues long.

This clonotype was picked up one time. At one of its ends the junction is not consistent with the germline gene, which may arise from a read error. This sequence joins TRBV12-3 or TRBV12-4 and TRBJ2-1, with D maybe TRBD1 (5 bases). The CDR3 runs to 13 residues. CDR3 loop: CASRVAGYNEHLF. In DNA form, the CDR3 reads TGTGCCAGCAGGGTGGCAGGGTATAATGAGCACTTATTC.

Points on this clonotype: This CDR3 is missing its conserved last phenylalanine or tryptophan, likely due to a read error. The rearrangement joins TRBV4-1 to TRBJ2-3, with D unclear. Germline CDR1 MGHRA, CDR2 YSYEKL. The CDR3 runs 15 residues. As DNA, the CDR3 is TGCACCAGCAGTCAAGGGCTCTCTAGCACAGATACGCAGTATTAT. It specifies CTSSQGLSSTDTQYY.

With regard to this clonotype: Mismatch with germline at one junction end may stem from a read error. This sequence joins TRBV29-1 and TRBJ2-1, with 8 bases that match TRBD2. The CDR3 spans 12 residues. Germline CDR1 SQVTM, CDR2 ANQGSEA. CDR3 region: CIVASGLNKQSF. Written as DNA, the CDR3 is TGCATCGTCGCTAGCGGGCTCAATAAGCAGTCCTTC.

Concerning this clonotype itself: At one boundary the junction diverges from the germline segment, which might be a read error. This sequence joins TRBV12-3 or TRBV12-4 and TRBJ1-3; D unresolved. The CDR3 consists of 14 residues. The CDR3 loop is CASLSGSHGNTIYF. The CDR3 DNA sequence: TGTGCCAGCCTCTCGGGCAGCCATGGAAACACCATATATTTC.

This clonotype has only one observation. Because it lacks the conserved phenylalanine or tryptophan at the end, this CDR3 is likely a read error. The chain is built from TRBV20-1 and TRBJ2-1, with D possibly being TRBD2 (5 bases). The CDR3 totals 14 residues. Germline V gene lookup returns CDR1 DFQATT and CDR2 SNEGSKA (reference sequence). In DNA, the CDR3 is TGCAGTGCTAGACTAGGGAGCTCCTATAATGAGCAGTTCTTA. This translates into CSARLGSSYNEQFL.

This chain joins TRBV4-1 and TRBJ1-1; D not certain. V lost 0 bases to trimming and J lost 4 bases, with 15 bases between them. Per the germline V gene, CDR1 is MGHRA and CDR2 is YSYEKL. The CDR3 sequence is 16 residues long. The CDR3 here is CASSQDLYKASTEAFF. DNA of the CDR3: TGCGCCAGCAGCCAAGATCTCTACAAGGCCAGCACTGAAGCTTTCTTT.

Turning to this clonotype: One end of the junction is discordant with germline, which a read error may explain. The chain couples TRBV4-3 to TRBJ2-3; a weak D match, TRBD1 (5 bases). The germline V gene encodes CDR1 LGHNA and CDR2 YSLEER. This CDR3 has 16 residues. The CDR3 DNA follows: TGCGCCAGCAACCAAGAATGGACAAGGGGCACAGATACGCAGTATTTT. Translating gives CASNQEWTRGTDTQYF.

A word on this clonotype: Because the CDR3 is missing its conserved closing phenylalanine or tryptophan, this is likely a read error. The J gene is TRBJ2-1, the V gene TRBV10-2, with 7 positions matching TRBD2. The CDR3 extends over 15 amino acids. The germline gives CDR1 WSHSY, CDR2 SAAADI. CDR3 nucleotide sequence: TGCGTCAGCAGAACCGGGACCAGCGGGAATAATGAGCAGTTCTTA. Amino acid sequence: CVSRTGTSGNNEQFL.

Of note for this clonotype: Its ends do not fully match the called genes, so a read error is possible. This chain connects TRBV11-2 to TRBJ2-7, with D possibly matching TRBD2 (5 bases). Germline V gene data show CDR1 as SGHAT and CDR2 as FQNNGV. This CDR3 has 13 residues. The CDR3 loop is CASSTGRDYEQYF. CDR3 sequence (DNA): TGTGCCAGCAGCACCGGCAGAGACTACGAGCAATACTTC.